This record concerns one TCR beta chain sequence. Per the germline V gene, CDR1 is SGDLS and CDR2 is YYNGEE. V was clipped by 0 bases and J by 1 base, with 7 bases between them. This CDR3 region has 14 residues. The data were taken from a study of OX40 agonist ivuxolimab in advanced cancers. Clones were read by immunoSEQ multiplex PCR, and TCRdb kept only the in-frame ones, dropping some. The data show 80,000 to 100,000 clones, with roughly 93% seen just once and 0.25% to 0.35% held by the top ten. The clonotype was recovered from an adult with an advanced solid tumor such as melanoma, head and neck, liver or kidney cancer. Here the sequenced sample was CD4+ or CD8+ T cells sorted from blood, taken in a trial of the OX40 agonist ivuxolimab. V is TRBV9 and J is TRBJ1-1; D is unresolved. CDR3 sequence (DNA): TGTGCCAGCAGCGTAGAATGGACGAACACTGAAGCTTTCTTT. This sequence encodes CASSVEWTNTEAFF.